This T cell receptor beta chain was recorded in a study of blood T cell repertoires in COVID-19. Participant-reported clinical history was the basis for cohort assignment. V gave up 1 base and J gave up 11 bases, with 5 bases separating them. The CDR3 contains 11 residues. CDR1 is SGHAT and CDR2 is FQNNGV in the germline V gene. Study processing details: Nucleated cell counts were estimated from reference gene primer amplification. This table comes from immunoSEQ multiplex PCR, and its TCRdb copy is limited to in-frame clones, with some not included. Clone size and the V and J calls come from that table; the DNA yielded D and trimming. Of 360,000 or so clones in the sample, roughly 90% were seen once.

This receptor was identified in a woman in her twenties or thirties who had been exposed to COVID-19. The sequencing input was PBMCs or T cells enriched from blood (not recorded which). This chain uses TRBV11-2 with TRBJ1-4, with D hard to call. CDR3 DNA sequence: TGTGCCAGCAGCTTAGCTGGCAAACTGTTTTTT. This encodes CASSLAGKLFF.